A single sample gave rise to the 10 T cell receptor beta chains below, sequenced in a study of siplizumab effects on memory and regulatory T cells. Produced via immunoSEQ multiplex PCR; TCRdb's table is partial and in-frame only. The table shows more than 75,000 clones, with 93% occurring only once. The sample consisted of CD8+ T cells sorted from blood. The receptors were gathered from a human donor in good health.

V is TRBV11-1 and J is TRBJ2-1; a possible D gene is TRBD2 (5 bases). Between the trimmed V and J ends, which lost 4 bases and 0 bases, there was a span of 10 bases. The length of the CDR3 is 15 residues. Germline-derived CDR1 and CDR2 are SGHAT and FQDESV (reference sequence). The CDR3 sequence is CASSWTSNSYNEQFF. The DNA for the CDR3 is TGTGCCAGCAGCTGGACTTCAAACTCCTACAATGAGCAGTTCTTC.

The V gene is TRBV6-6, the J gene TRBJ1-1; D remains unclear. The CDR3 has 13 amino acids. V was pared by 5 bases and J by 0 bases, with 7 bases between. Germline-derived CDR1 and CDR2 are MNHNY and SVGAGI (reference sequence). The CDR3 bases are TGTGCCAGCAGTCACCACATGAACACTGAAGCTTTCTTT. This translates into CASSHHMNTEAFF.

The chain employs TRBV12-5 and TRBJ2-7; a weak D match, TRBD2 (6 bases). The CDR3 sequence is 14 residues long. V was cut by 3 bases and J by 3 bases, with 12 bases left in between. Germline V gives CDR1 LGHNT, CDR2 FRNRAP. The CDR3 here is CASGFGTPYYEQYF. CDR3 coding DNA: TGTGCTAGTGGTTTTGGGACTCCATACTACGAGCAGTACTTC.

The chain recombines TRBV19 with TRBJ2-7; D unclear. The CDR3 extends over 14 amino acids. Trimming removed 3 bases at V and 0 bases at J, with 9 bases between. In germline, CDR1 is LNHDA, CDR2 SQIVND (reference sequence). The CDR3 nucleotides are TGTGCCAGTAGTATCTACGGAAGCTCCTACGAGCAGTACTTC. This sequence encodes CASSIYGSSYEQYF.

The chain employs TRBV18 and TRBJ1-1; 7 bases align to TRBD1. The length of the CDR3 is 11 residues. Losses at the gene ends were 3 bases for V and 11 bases for J; bases not matched to a gene: 3. The V gene's germline CDR1 is KGHSH and CDR2 LQKENI. The CDR3 bases are TGTGCCAGCTCACCCGACAGGGTGGCTTTCTTT. Its protein product is CASSPDRVAFF.

This clone appeared a few times. V and J are TRBV6-5 and TRBJ2-7; D is uncertain. V was shortened by 2 bases and J by 1 base, with 6 bases between the two germline ends. This CDR3 region has 13 residues. Germline CDR1 reads MNHEY; CDR2 reads SVGAGI. CDR3 nucleotide sequence: TGTGCCAGCAGTTACGTGGAATCCTACGAGCAGTACTTC. It codes for CASSYVESYEQYF.

Note on this clone: Germline and junction disagree at one end, which may indicate a read error. The V and J genes are TRBV4-1 and TRBJ2-1; 7 positions agree with TRBD2. The germline V gene encodes CDR1 MGHRA and CDR2 YSYEKL. The CDR3 is 14 amino acids. The CDR3 is CASSQAGRYNEQFF. CDR3 coding DNA: TGCGCCAGCAGTCAAGCGGGGAGATACAATGAGCAGTTCTTC.

The rearrangement links TRBV4-3 to TRBJ2-1; 8 bases map to TRBD2. The germline CDR1 and CDR2 sequences are LGHNA and YSLEER. This CDR3 contains 18 residues. V was clipped by 0 bases and J by 2 bases; unmatched bases: 9. CDR3 amino acids: CASSQDLTAGGTYNEQFF. CDR3 sequence (DNA): TGCGCCAGCAGCCAAGATCTCACCGCGGGAGGCACCTACAATGAGCAGTTCTTC.

J is TRBJ2-2 and V is TRBV27; D unclear. The V end was cut by 3 bases, the J end by 0 bases, with 5 bases between. The V gene's germline CDR1 is MNHEY and CDR2 SMNVEV (reference sequence). The CDR3 is 14 residues long. CDR3 loop: CASSFLTNTGELFF. The DNA of the CDR3 is TGTGCCAGCAGTTTCCTTACGAACACCGGGGAGCTGTTTTTT.

The chain is built from TRBV5-4 and TRBJ1-2; possibly TRBD1 for D (6 bases). Germline assignment: CDR1 SGHNT and CDR2 YYREEE (reference sequence). Trimming left V 0 bases short and J 2 bases short, with 14 bases between. CDR3 length: 16 amino acids. Here the CDR3 reads CASSLEYGTLNYGYTF. The CDR3 nucleotides are TGTGCCAGCAGCTTGGAATACGGGACATTAAACTATGGCTACACCTTC.